One sample yielded the 7 T cell receptor beta chains listed below, sequenced in a study of CD8 T cells in Susac syndrome. RNA in amounts of roughly 0.45 to 1 ug was reverse transcribed with random hexamers. Each CDR3 protein is one row after TCRdb ran MiXCR on the immunoSEQ multiplex PCR reads. The sample includes about 250,000 distinct CDR3 sequences, just under 95% of them seen just once. Sequenced input: CD4+ T cells from PBMCs. These TCRs come from a human donor with multiple sclerosis.

The V and J genes are TRBV30 and TRBJ2-2, with 9 bases that match TRBD1. Germline CDR1 is GTSNPN and CDR2 is SVGIG (reference sequence). CDR3 length equals 16 residues. Trimming took 3 bases from V and 0 from J; bases not matched to a gene: 5. CDR3: CAWRGQGFSNTGELFF. For the CDR3, the DNA is TGTGCCTGGAGAGGACAGGGGTTTTCGAACACCGGGGAGCTGTTTTTT.

This clonotype was found once. The rearrangement uses TRBV11-2 and TRBJ2-7, with D uncertain. The germline gives CDR1 SGHAT, CDR2 FQNNGV. This CDR3 is 14 amino acids long. V was clipped by 5 bases and J by 3 bases, with 14 bases between them. As DNA, the CDR3 is TGTGCCAGCAGCGCCGCCCGGTGGGGCTACGAGCAGTACTTC. Translated, it gives CASSAARWGYEQYF. The full variable domain, rest sourced from reference TRBV11-2 and TRBJ2-7, is EAGVAQSPRYKIIEKRQSVAFWCNPISGHATLYWYQQILGQGPKLLIQFQNNGVVDDSQLPKDRFSAERLKGVDSTLKIQPAKLEDSAVYLCASSAARWGYEQYFGPGTRLTVT.

V gene TRBV7-2 combines with J gene TRBJ2-5; a weak D match, TRBD2 (6 bases). Trimming stripped 3 bases from V and 1 base from J, with 9 bases between. Germline V gives CDR1 SGHTA, CDR2 FQGNSA. CDR3 length: 14 amino acids. The CDR3 bases are TGTGCCAGCAGCTTCAATAGCGGCCAAGAGACCCAGTACTTC. Translated, it gives CASSFNSGQETQYF.

This clonotype was observed a single time. The rearrangement joins TRBV4-2 to TRBJ2-3; D is undetermined. The CDR3 length is 14 residues. Germline V gives CDR1 LGHNA, CDR2 YNFKEQ. V dropped 2 bases and J dropped 4 bases, with 10 bases sitting between them. The CDR3 loop is CASSQLHGADTQYF. For the CDR3, the DNA is TGTGCCAGCAGCCAACTCCATGGCGCAGATACGCAGTATTTT.

The chain links TRBV30 to TRBJ2-5; D may match TRBD1 or TRBD2 (5 bases each). Germline V gene lookup returns CDR1 GTSNPN and CDR2 SVGIG (reference sequence). The V end was cut by 7 bases, the J end by 2 bases, with 17 bases between. The CDR3 covers 14 residues. The CDR3 nucleotides are TGTGCCTCACGCGCCGGGGACGCACAAGAGACCCAGTACTTC. This encodes CASRAGDAQETQYF.

This clonotype has a single count. The J gene is TRBJ1-2, the V gene TRBV3-1; D is uncertain. Trimming pared 0 bases from V and 5 bases from J, leaving 7 bases between. CDR1 is LGHDT, CDR2 YNNKEL, per germline (reference sequence). This CDR3 is built from 13 residues. CDR3 loop: CASSQEGKYGYTF. The CDR3 nucleotides read TGTGCCAGCAGCCAAGAGGGGAAATATGGCTACACCTTC.

The V and J genes are TRBV12-3 or TRBV12-4 and TRBJ1-2; D unclear. The CDR3 contains 12 residues. Trimming left V 0 bases short and J 4 bases short, with 3 bases between. In nucleotides, the CDR3 is TGTGCCAGCAGTTTAGCTACCTATGGCTACACCTTC. The encoded protein is CASSLATYGYTF.